The clone carrying this T cell receptor beta chain was recorded only once. The antigen is undetermined. cDNA libraries of TCR beta carried unique molecular identifiers. The yield from about 1 to 10 million T cells was 500,000 or so cDNA molecules in total. A single record per CDR3 protein comes from TCRdb applying MiXCR to the PCR reads. The top ten hold around 10% of the sample, which has about 500,000 distinct CDR3 sequences, under 55% seen once. The data are from a study of post-analysis software for immune sequencing data. For the study at large: Patients had relapsing-remitting, secondary progressive or progressive-relapsing multiple sclerosis; some lacked subtype.

Study-wide points: Under the F measure, samples that were prepared in one batch clustered strongly together. Diversity measured as normalized Chao1 was significantly lower in multiple sclerosis patients than in controls. In patients, TRBV5-6, TRBV5-1 and TRBV20-1 belonged to 4 or 5 TRBV segments found more frequently than in controls.

Unmatched junction bases numbered 3, after V lost 4 bases and J lost 7 bases. This CDR3 is 13 amino acids long. The germline gives CDR1 LGHNT, CDR2 FRNRAP. The chain is built from TRBV12-5 and TRBJ2-1; 8 nucleotides match TRBD2. The sequence derives from a girl aged 5-17 years with multiple sclerosis. Source material: blood. The CDR3 sequence is CASGWGLDNEQFF. The CDR3 coding sequence is TGTGCTAGTGGTTGGGGACTAGATAATGAGCAGTTCTTC.